The clone carrying this T cell receptor (beta chain) has a handful of counts. Its matching antigen is unknown. This entry comes from a study of early T cells in non-severe SARS-CoV-2 infection. On the study more broadly: Sequenced material consisted of bulk RNA (from unsorted whole blood), and chains were unpaired. Study-level points and caveats: In VDJdb matching, anti-spike CD8 responses were favored while private and CD4 specificities went missing.

This CDR3 spans 17 amino acids. J lost 0 bases, V lost 3 bases, and 9 bases had no gene match. Germline CDR1 DFQATT, CDR2 SNEGSKA (reference sequence). Individual cDNA molecules received unique molecular identifiers during library preparation. TCRdb independently ran MiXCR on the 5' RACE reads; one entry per CDR3 protein. The sample records 65,000 to 95,000 distinct CDR3 sequences, about a sixth being singletons. V usage is TRBV20-1 and J usage is TRBJ2-1; 9 bases line up with TRBD2. This clonotype was sampled from an adult who was a healthcare worker with PCR-confirmed SARS-CoV-2 infection or an uninfected control (not recorded which). The sequencing input was whole blood. CDR3 in DNA: TGCAGTGCTAGTTCCAGCGGGGGGACCAGCTCCTACAATGAGCAGTTCTTC. It specifies CSASSSGGTSSYNEQFF.